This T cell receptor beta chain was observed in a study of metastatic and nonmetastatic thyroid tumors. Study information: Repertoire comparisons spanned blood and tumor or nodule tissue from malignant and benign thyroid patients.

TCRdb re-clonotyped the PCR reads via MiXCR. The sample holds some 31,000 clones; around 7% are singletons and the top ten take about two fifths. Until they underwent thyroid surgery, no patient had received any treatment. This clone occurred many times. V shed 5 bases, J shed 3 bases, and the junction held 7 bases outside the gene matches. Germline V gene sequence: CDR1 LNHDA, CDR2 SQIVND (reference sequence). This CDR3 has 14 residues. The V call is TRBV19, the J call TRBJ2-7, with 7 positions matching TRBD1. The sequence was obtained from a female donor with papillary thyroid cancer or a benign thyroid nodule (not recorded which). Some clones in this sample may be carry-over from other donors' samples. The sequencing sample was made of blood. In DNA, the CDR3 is TGTGCCAGTAGTCGGGACAGTCGCAACTACGAGCAGTACTTC. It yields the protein CASSRDSRNYEQYF.